A selection of T cell receptor beta chains follows, all from one sample in a study of T-cell reconstitution after alpha-beta-depleted transplantation in children. MiXCR was run by TCRdb on the PCR reads, yielding one entry per CDR3 protein. The table has over 450,000 distinct CDR3 sequences, roughly 10% seen once. This material consisted of PBMCs, taken before TCRalphabeta/CD19-depleted stem cell transplant. These TCRs come from a child aged 2 to 10 with inherited bone marrow failure, due to receive a stem cell transplant. CDR3s include the opening cysteine and the closing phenylalanine or tryptophan. The order of the fields is CDR3 length, D gene, V gene, clone size, J gene, CDR3 DNA, CDR3 protein. A D gene is named only where the DNA matches it firmly. Part of the rows lack a size; the others show once, few, many or a class for expanded clones.

length: 12
D: .
V: TRBV7-6
size: many
J: TRBJ2-1
DNA: TGTGCCAGCAGCCCAGAAGGGGTTGAGCAGTTCTTC
CDR3: CASSPEGVEQFF

length: 14
D: .
V: TRBV20-1
size: .
J: TRBJ2-7
DNA: TGCAGTGCTTCCGAGACTAGAACCTACTCCGAGCAGTACTTC
CDR3: CSASETRTYSEQYF

length: 14
D: TRBD1
V: TRBV10-3
size: few
J: TRBJ2-3
DNA: TGTGCCATCACCCGGACAGGGACGACAGATACGCAGTATTTT
CDR3: CAITRTGTTDTQYF

length: 16
D: TRBD2
V: TRBV2
size: .
J: TRBJ2-5
DNA: TGTGCCAGCAGGACGGGACTAGCGGGATGGCAAGAGACCCAGTACTTC
CDR3: CASRTGLAGWQETQYF

length: 14
D: .
V: TRBV4-3
size: .
J: TRBJ1-1
DNA: TGCGCCAGCAGCCAACGTGCGGGGGACACTGAAGCTTTCTTT
CDR3: CASSQRAGDTEAFF

length: 16
D: .
V: TRBV20-1
size: .
J: TRBJ2-3
DNA: TGCAGTGCTAGAAGCCCCTCTGGGCCCGGCACAGATACGCAGTATTTT
CDR3: CSARSPSGPGTDTQYF

length: 16
D: .
V: TRBV6-4
size: many
J: TRBJ2-1
DNA: TGTGCCAGCAGTGACGCTCGTTGGGAGGCCTACAATGAGCAGTTCTTC
CDR3: CASSDARWEAYNEQFF

length: 17
D: TRBD2
V: TRBV20-1
size: once
J: TRBJ2-7
DNA: TGCAGTGCTAGAGATGGTGGACTAGCGCGGGGGTATGGGGAGCAGTACTTC
CDR3: CSARDGGLARGYGEQYF

length: 16
D: TRBD2
V: TRBV19
size: .
J: TRBJ2-2
DNA: TGTGCCAGTAGTCCCAAGACTAGCGGGGGCACCGGGGAGCTGTTTTTT
CDR3: CASSPKTSGGTGELFF

length: 14
D: .
V: TRBV7-9
size: many
J: TRBJ2-1
DNA: TGTGCCAGCAGCTCCTACAGCGGTTACAATGAGCAGTTCTTC
CDR3: CASSSYSGYNEQFF

length: 15
D: TRBD2
V: TRBV7-2
size: many
J: TRBJ2-4
DNA: TGTGCCAGCAGCCCGAGAATTAGCGGGTGGAACATTCAGTACTTC
CDR3: CASSPRISGWNIQYF

length: 12
D: .
V: TRBV20-1
size: many
J: TRBJ2-7
DNA: TGCAGTGCTAGGGTCGGGAGTTACGAGCAGTACTTC
CDR3: CSARVGSYEQYF

length: 14
D: TRBD1
V: TRBV4-2
size: many
J: TRBJ1-2
DNA: TGTGCCAGCAGCCAAGTGGGACAGGGCTATGGCTACACCTTC
CDR3: CASSQVGQGYGYTF

length: 11
D: .
V: TRBV29-1
size: many
J: TRBJ1-3
DNA: TGCAGCGTTTTATCGAGAAACACCATATATTTT
CDR3: CSVLSRNTIYF

length: 15
D: TRBD1
V: TRBV27
size: many
J: TRBJ2-2
DNA: TGTGCCAGCAGCTACAGGGGGCTGGGCACCGGGGAGCTGTTTTTT
CDR3: CASSYRGLGTGELFF

length: 15
D: .
V: TRBV5-1
size: many
J: TRBJ2-1
DNA: TGCGCCAGCAGGGGTGGATTAGTCGGGGACAATGAGCAGTTCTTC
CDR3: CASRGGLVGDNEQFF

length: 17
D: TRBD1
V: TRBV11-2
size: many
J: TRBJ2-5
DNA: TGTGCCAGCAGCTTAGATTTGGCGCAGGGGGTCGAGGAGACCCAGTACTTC
CDR3: CASSLDLAQGVEETQYF

length: 15
D: .
V: TRBV27
size: many
J: TRBJ1-5
DNA: TGTGCCAGCAGTTACGGACCAGGGGCAAATCAGCCCCAGCATTTT
CDR3: CASSYGPGANQPQHF

length: 14
D: .
V: TRBV11-2
size: many
J: TRBJ2-2
DNA: TGTGCCAGCAGCTACACCCCGTACACCGGGGAGCTGTTTTTT
CDR3: CASSYTPYTGELFF

length: 14
D: .
V: TRBV14
size: many
J: TRBJ2-7
DNA: TGTGCCAGCAGCCCGGACATGAACTCCTACGAGCAGTACTTC
CDR3: CASSPDMNSYEQYF

length: 17
D: TRBD1
V: TRBV6-2/TRBV6-3
size: many
J: TRBJ1-5
DNA: TGTGCCAGCAGTTACTTCGGACAGGGGGCATTGGATCAGCCCCAGCATTTT
CDR3: CASSYFGQGALDQPQHF

length: 16
D: TRBD2
V: TRBV5-1
size: few
J: TRBJ2-2
DNA: TGCGCCAGCAGCTGGAGTAGCGGGGGTCCCACCGGGGAGCTGTTTTTT
CDR3: CASSWSSGGPTGELFF

length: 14
D: .
V: TRBV24-1
size: many
J: TRBJ1-2
DNA: TGTGCCACCAGTGACTCAGACAAATACTATGGCTACACCTTC
CDR3: CATSDSDKYYGYTF

length: 12
D: .
V: TRBV5-4
size: .
J: TRBJ2-1
DNA: .
CDR3: CASSFASGIPFF

length: 15
D: TRBD1
V: TRBV7-2
size: many
J: TRBJ2-7
DNA: TGTGCCAGCAGCTTGTACCGGGACAGGGCCTACGAGCAGTACTTC
CDR3: CASSLYRDRAYEQYF

length: 16
D: TRBD2
V: TRBV7-2
size: many
J: TRBJ2-7
DNA: TGTGCCAGCAGCTTAGTTGGGTGGACTAGCGGGAGGCCCGGCTCCTTC
CDR3: CASSLVGWTSGRPGSF

length: 15
D: TRBD2
V: TRBV4-3
size: many
J: TRBJ2-3
DNA: TGCGCCAGCAGCCAAGGGCTAGCGGGAGTCGATACGCAGTATTTT
CDR3: CASSQGLAGVDTQYF

length: 16
D: .
V: TRBV5-1
size: .
J: TRBJ2-5
DNA: TGCGCCAGCAGCTTGGCCGGGTCTCCGCGGAGGGAGACCCAGTACTTC
CDR3: CASSLAGSPRRETQYF

length: 14
D: .
V: TRBV28
size: many
J: TRBJ2-7
DNA: TGTGCCAGCAGTTCCACGGGCCCTTCCTACGAGCAGTACTTC
CDR3: CASSSTGPSYEQYF

length: 17
D: .
V: TRBV7-2
size: few
J: TRBJ2-5
DNA: TGTGCCAGCAGCTTAGCGATGGCGTTTAGTGCGGGAGAGACCCAGTACTTC
CDR3: CASSLAMAFSAGETQYF

length: 17
D: TRBD2
V: TRBV12-3/TRBV12-4
size: many
J: TRBJ2-3
DNA: TGTGCCAGCAGTTTTGCGGGACTAGCGTCACGCACAGATACGCAGTATTTT
CDR3: CASSFAGLASRTDTQYF

length: 14
D: .
V: TRBV5-4
size: many
J: TRBJ2-5
DNA: TGTGCCAGCAGCTCACCGACAGAGTCAGAGACCCAGTACTTC
CDR3: CASSSPTESETQYF

length: 15
D: .
V: TRBV12-3/TRBV12-4
size: .
J: TRBJ2-6
DNA: TGTGCCAGCAGTTTCTCGGGATCTAGGGCCAACGTCCTGACTTTC
CDR3: CASSFSGSRANVLTF

length: 15
D: .
V: TRBV6-5
size: .
J: TRBJ2-1
DNA: TGTGCCAGCAGTTACCCGGGCAGCTCCTACAATGAGCAGTTCTTC
CDR3: CASSYPGSSYNEQFF

length: 15
D: .
V: TRBV28
size: many
J: TRBJ2-7
DNA: TGTGCCAGCAGTTACCCCGGGACGGTGACCTACGAGCAGTACTTC
CDR3: CASSYPGTVTYEQYF

length: 14
D: .
V: TRBV6-5
size: many
J: TRBJ1-2
DNA: TGTGCCAGCAGTTACTCCCTTCTTGACTATGGCTACACCTTC
CDR3: CASSYSLLDYGYTF

length: 14
D: .
V: TRBV4-1
size: many
J: TRBJ1-1
DNA: TGCGCCAGCAGCCAAGCTCGCGGGAACACTGAAGCTTTCTTT
CDR3: CASSQARGNTEAFF

length: 15
D: .
V: TRBV4-1
size: many
J: TRBJ2-1
DNA: TGCGCCAGCAGCCAAGTTTATGGGGGCTACAATGAGCAGTTCTTC
CDR3: CASSQVYGGYNEQFF

length: 15
D: TRBD2
V: TRBV20-1
size: .
J: TRBJ2-1
DNA: TGCAGTGCTCACGACGGGACTAGCGCTGGGAATGAGCAGTTCTTC
CDR3: CSAHDGTSAGNEQFF

length: 14
D: TRBD2
V: TRBV12-3/TRBV12-4
size: many
J: TRBJ2-2
DNA: TGTGCCAGCAGTTTACGGGAGGGGACCGGGGAGCTGTTTTTT
CDR3: CASSLREGTGELFF

length: 16
D: .
V: TRBV12-5
size: many
J: TRBJ2-3
DNA: TGTGCTAGTGCCCCTGACCGGGCCCTAGCCCTAGATACGCAGTATTTT
CDR3: CASAPDRALALDTQYF

length: 15
D: .
V: TRBV30
size: many
J: TRBJ1-1
DNA: TGTGCCTGGAGTCCCCGGGGGGGGCTGAGCACTGAAGCTTTCTTT
CDR3: CAWSPRGGLSTEAFF

length: 16
D: TRBD1
V: TRBV7-9
size: many
J: TRBJ2-2
DNA: TGTGCCAGCAGCCAGCAGGGACAGGGAAACACCGGGGAGCTGTTTTTT
CDR3: CASSQQGQGNTGELFF

length: 13
D: .
V: TRBV11-1
size: .
J: TRBJ2-1
DNA: TGTGCCAGCAGCTACAATGGGGACAATGAGCAGTTCTTC
CDR3: CASSYNGDNEQFF

length: 14
D: .
V: TRBV29-1
size: few
J: TRBJ2-6
DNA: TGCAGCGTTGCTTATGACTCTGGGGCCAACGTCCTGACTTTC
CDR3: CSVAYDSGANVLTF

length: 16
D: .
V: TRBV7-9
size: few
J: TRBJ1-1
DNA: TGTGCCAGCAGCTTATTTCGGGGGATTTGGAACACTGAAGCTTTCTTT
CDR3: CASSLFRGIWNTEAFF

length: 17
D: .
V: TRBV4-3
size: many
J: TRBJ2-3
DNA: TGCGCCAGCAGCGCCACCGAACACCTTTCTAGCACAGATACGCAGTATTTT
CDR3: CASSATEHLSSTDTQYF